The 31 T cell receptor beta chains below all came from one sample that was sequenced in a study of blood T cell repertoires in COVID-19. Sequencing used immunoSEQ multiplex PCR; TCRdb keeps in-frame clones, though not all of them. Of roughly 100,000 clones listed, roughly 86% are singletons. Specimen: peripheral blood. Source of these receptors: a human donor in a cohort sampled during active COVID-19.

V gene TRBV3-1 (or the pseudogene TRBV3-2) combines with J gene TRBJ2-7; D gene uncertain. V was cut by 0 bases and J by 1 base, with 7 bases left in between. CDR3 length: 14 amino acids. The V gene's germline CDR1 is LGHDT and CDR2 YNNKEL (reference sequence). CDR3 residues: CASSQDMLSYEQYF. CDR3 in DNA: TGTGCCAGCAGCCAAGATATGTTATCCTACGAGCAGTACTTC.

This clone was seen once. The chain uses TRBV28 and TRBJ1-5; a weak D match, TRBD1 (6 bases). The V gene lost 5 bases and the J gene lost 2 bases, with 16 bases spanning the gap. The CDR3 is 16 amino acids. Germline V lookup: CDR1 MDHEN, CDR2 SYDVKM. This CDR3 reads CASSTHQGQGNQPQHF. The CDR3 nucleotides read TGTGCCAGCAGTACCCATCAGGGGCAGGGCAATCAGCCCCAGCATTTT.

This chain links TRBV7-8 with TRBJ2-7; TRBD2 matches 10 bases. Looked up from germline, CDR1 is SGHVS and CDR2 is FQNEAQ. CDR3 length: 15 residues. The ends lost 4 bases at V and 4 bases at J; junction bases unmatched: 7. CDR3 sequence reads: CASSSLAGVFYEQYF. CDR3 DNA sequence: TGTGCCAGCAGCTCGCTAGCGGGAGTTTTTTACGAGCAGTACTTC.

The chain couples TRBV6-1 to TRBJ1-3; D remains unclear. Per germline, CDR1 MNHNS and CDR2 SASEGT. CDR3 length: 13 residues. Trimming removed 3 bases at V and 3 bases at J, with 6 bases between. CDR3 in DNA: TGTGCCAGCAGTGAGCACAGTGGAAACACCATATATTTT. Amino acid sequence: CASSEHSGNTIYF.

This clone occurred a few times. The rearrangement joins TRBV2 to TRBJ1-1, with D perhaps TRBD1 (6 bases). There are 14 residues in the CDR3. V lost 3 bases, J lost 0 bases, and 8 bases lay in between. Germline loops: CDR1 SNHLY, CDR2 FYNNEI. The CDR3 nucleotides are TGTGCCAGCAGTGACTGGGACATGAACACTGAAGCTTTCTTT. As protein: CASSDWDMNTEAFF.

The CDR3 spells CASSQSPSGATEAFF. CDR3 coding DNA: TGCGCCAGCAGCCAGTCACCTTCGGGAGCCACTGAAGCTTTCTTT. V usage is TRBV5-1 and J usage is TRBJ1-1; D unclear. Between the trimmed V and J ends, which lost 4 bases and 4 bases, there was a span of 17 bases. The CDR3 is made up of 15 amino acids. Germline V gene lookup returns CDR1 SGHRS and CDR2 YFSETQ.

The V gene is TRBV6-5, the J gene TRBJ2-2; 10 nucleotides agree with TRBD2. The trim removed 5 bases at V and 1 base at J, leaving 1 base unmatched. Per germline, CDR1 MNHEY and CDR2 SVGAGI. This CDR3 is 15 amino acids long. The DNA for the CDR3 is TGTGCCAGCAGTAGACTAGCGGGGAACACCGGGGAGCTGTTTTTT. Translated: CASSRLAGNTGELFF.

V usage is TRBV19 and J usage is TRBJ1-1, with no clear D. The CDR3 extends over 13 amino acids. Trimming took off 7 bases at V and 8 bases at J, with 17 bases between the two ends. CDR1 and CDR2 from the germline V gene are LNHDA and SQIVND (reference sequence). CDR3: CASNPRGVTEAFF. DNA for the CDR3: TGTGCCAGTAATCCACGCGGGGTAACCGAAGCTTTCTTT.

This chain links TRBV9 with TRBJ2-3; possibly TRBD2 for D (6 bases). V lost 3 bases to trimming and J lost 4 bases, with 18 bases between them. From germline, CDR1 is SGDLS and CDR2 YYNGEE. The CDR3 covers 16 residues. DNA for the CDR3: TGTGCCAGCAGCGGTCGGGGGAGTCAAGGTCCAGATACGCAGTATTTT. Encoded protein: CASSGRGSQGPDTQYF.

This clone has only a few counts. The chain joins TRBV2 to TRBJ1-2, with 7 positions matching TRBD1. The V gene's germline CDR1 is SNHLY and CDR2 FYNNEI. The length of the CDR3 is 13 residues. The trim removed 6 bases at V and 4 bases at J, leaving 5 bases unmatched. CDR3 in amino acids: CASRAGDSYGYTF. Here the CDR3 DNA reads TGTGCCAGCAGGGCAGGGGACAGCTATGGCTACACCTTC.

In this sample, this clone turned up a few times. CDR3 DNA: TGTGCCAGCACTTCAGGAGGGGTCTCGGGCTACACCTTC. It specifies CASTSGGVSGYTF. The chain joins TRBV7-9 to TRBJ1-2; tentatively, D is TRBD1 (5 bases). The CDR3 consists of 13 residues. V lost 7 bases, J lost 8 bases, and 17 bases lay in between. The germline V gene encodes CDR1 SEHNR and CDR2 FQNEAQ (reference sequence).

The V and J genes are TRBV2 and TRBJ2-1, with 7 bases identical to TRBD1. Germline V CDR1 and CDR2: SNHLY, FYNNEI. V shed 6 bases and J 5 bases; nucleotides not matched to a gene: 13. The CDR3 is 16 residues long. As DNA, the CDR3 is TGTGCCAGCAGAGAGACAGGGTCTGGAGGTCACAATGAGCAGTTCTTC. This codes for CASRETGSGGHNEQFF.

This chain uses TRBV25-1 with TRBJ2-1; D may be TRBD2 (5 bases). CDR1 and CDR2 from the germline V gene are MGHDK and SYGVNS. V was pared by 6 bases and J by 8 bases, with 17 bases between. The CDR3 totals 14 residues. CDR3 region: CASSHREFNDEQFF. CDR3 in DNA: TGTGCCAGCAGCCATCGGGAATTTAATGATGAGCAGTTCTTC.

The chain's CDR3 is CASSGLAGITDTQYF. The CDR3 coding sequence is TGTGCCAGCAGCGGACTAGCGGGGATCACAGATACGCAGTATTTT. This chain uses TRBV9 with TRBJ2-3; TRBD2 matches at 11 bases. CDR1 SGDLS and CDR2 YYNGEE come from the germline V gene. V was pared by 3 bases and J by 2 bases, with 2 bases of the junction left unmatched. The length of the CDR3 is 15 residues.

This clone appeared a single time. The chain links TRBV27 to TRBJ2-3, with 15 bases that match TRBD2. This CDR3 comprises 16 residues. Losses at the gene ends were 6 bases for V and 4 bases for J; bases not matched to a gene: 5. Germline V gene data show CDR1 as MNHEY and CDR2 as SMNVEV (reference sequence). The CDR3 reads CASRIGTSGRSDTQYF. The CDR3 DNA is TGTGCCAGCAGAATTGGGACTAGCGGGAGGTCAGATACGCAGTATTTT.

This clone appeared once. The CDR3, as DNA: TGTGCCAGCAGCTTAGCGGAGACAGGGGCCTACGAGCAGTACTTC. Translated: CASSLAETGAYEQYF. V gene TRBV7-6 combines with J gene TRBJ2-7; 8 nucleotides match TRBD1. The germline V gene has CDR1 SGHVS and CDR2 FNYEAQ. There are 15 residues in the CDR3. The V and J ends lost 0 bases and 2 bases, in that order; junction bases with no gene match: 3.

The chain links TRBV6-5 to TRBJ1-2; possibly TRBD1 for D (6 bases). CDR1 and CDR2 from the germline V gene are MNHEY and SVGAGI. Deletions cut 6 bases from V and 9 bases from J, with 17 bases between. This CDR3 has 13 residues. The CDR3 DNA is TGTGCCAGCAGGTCCGGGACAATGGGGAGCTACACCTTC. This sequence encodes CASRSGTMGSYTF.

The rearrangement joins TRBV24-1 to TRBJ2-2, with TRBD1 identical over 7 bases. CDR1 and CDR2 from the germline V gene are KGHDR and SFDVKD. V lost 7 bases and J lost 3; bases outside the gene matches: 10. This CDR3 contains 16 residues. The CDR3 sequence: CATSQQGNSDTGELFF. The CDR3 coding sequence is TGTGCCACCAGCCAACAGGGGAATTCGGACACCGGGGAGCTGTTTTTT.

V is TRBV6-5 and J is TRBJ2-2; D may be TRBD2 (5 bases). CDR1 MNHEY and CDR2 SVGAGI come from the germline V gene. The CDR3 runs 16 residues. Deletions cut 0 bases from V and 1 base from J, with 9 bases between. The CDR3: CASSYSGRLNTGELFF. CDR3 DNA sequence: TGTGCCAGCAGTTACTCTGGGAGATTGAACACCGGGGAGCTGTTTTTT.

The rearrangement links TRBV5-8 to TRBJ1-2, with 7 bases lining up with TRBD1. Germline V CDR1 and CDR2: SGHTS, YDEGEE. V was pared by 0 bases and J by 4 bases, with 6 bases of the junction left unmatched. The CDR3 is 15 residues long. The CDR3: CASSLDQGVIYGYTF. Here the CDR3 DNA reads TGTGCCAGCAGCTTGGACCAGGGGGTTATCTATGGCTACACCTTC.

The genes are TRBV10-3 and TRBJ2-7, with D perhaps TRBD2 (5 bases). This CDR3 region has 14 residues. V lost 2 bases and J 7 bases, leaving 15 bases between the germline ends. Germline values: CDR1 ENHRY, CDR2 SYGVKD. Here the CDR3 DNA reads TGTGCCATCAGTGAGCGGGTAGATCCGGGGGAGCAGTACTTC. Its protein is CAISERVDPGEQYF.

This chain uses TRBV5-1 with TRBJ1-3, with 7 bases identical to TRBD1. The CDR3 extends over 17 amino acids. Germline CDR1 reads SGHRS; CDR2 reads YFSETQ. Losses at the gene ends were 3 bases for V and 8 bases for J; bases not matched to a gene: 17. The CDR3 here is CASSSTGTEPGVDTIYF. The DNA for the CDR3 is TGCGCCAGCAGCTCAACCGGGACAGAACCAGGGGTGGACACCATATATTTT.

The chain has TRBV12-5 and TRBJ1-6; no firm D call. V gave up 7 bases and J gave up 4 bases, with 2 bases separating them. Germline CDR1 is LGHNT and CDR2 is FRNRAP. This CDR3 has 11 amino acids. The CDR3 is CASAYNSPLHF. The CDR3, as DNA: TGTGCTAGTGCGTATAATTCACCCCTCCACTTT.

The chain joins TRBV5-1 to TRBJ2-1; 9 bases match TRBD2. The CDR3 sequence is 15 residues long. The germline gives CDR1 SGHRS, CDR2 YFSETQ. Trimming at V came to 0 bases and at J to 6 bases, leaving 4 bases not matched to a gene. This CDR3 is CASSLAAGGLNEQFF. In DNA form, the CDR3 reads TGCGCCAGCAGCTTGGCAGCGGGAGGTCTCAATGAGCAGTTCTTC. Full variable domain (remainder filled in from reference TRBV5-1 and TRBJ2-1): KAGVTQTPRYLIKTRGQQVTLSCSPISGHRSVSWYQQTPGQGLQFLFEYFSETQRNKGNFPGRFSGRQFSNSRSEMNVSTLELGDSALYLCASSLAAGGLNEQFFGPGTRLTVL.

The chain links TRBV27 to TRBJ1-1, with TRBD1 matching over 10 bases. Germline V gene lookup returns CDR1 MNHEY and CDR2 SMNVEV (reference sequence). Germline trimming cut 6 bases from V and 8 bases from J; bases unmatched to any gene: 15. The CDR3 consists of 16 residues. CDR3: CASSQFARDRGTEAFF. CDR3 sequence (DNA): TGTGCCAGCAGCCAGTTCGCCCGGGACAGGGGTACGGAAGCTTTCTTT.

The rearrangement uses TRBV5-5 and TRBJ2-7; TRBD1 matches at 9 bases. The V gene end was trimmed by 4 bases and the J gene end by 4 bases; junction bases not matched to a gene: 12. The CDR3 has 16 amino acids. Germline V gene data show CDR1 as SGHKS and CDR2 as YYEKEE (reference sequence). Here the CDR3 reads CASSADRGASPYEQYF. The CDR3 bases are TGTGCCAGCAGCGCAGACAGGGGGGCCAGCCCTTACGAGCAGTACTTC.

This chain uses TRBV7-2 with TRBJ2-2, with D possibly being TRBD1 (6 bases). The V and J ends lost 11 bases and 0 bases respectively, with 13 bases between them. The CDR3 is 14 residues long. CDR1 SGHTA and CDR2 FQGNSA come from the germline V gene. The CDR3 sequence: CAFTGGPNTGELFF. CDR3 sequence (DNA): TGTGCCTTTACTGGGGGCCCGAACACCGGGGAGCTGTTTTTT.

This chain links TRBV29-1 with TRBJ1-1; perhaps TRBD1 as D (5 bases). The CDR3 length is 12 residues. The germline V and J ends were trimmed by 4 bases and 4 bases, with 10 bases remaining between them. Germline CDR1 SQVTM, CDR2 ANQGSEA. The CDR3 loop reads CSVVAGFTEAFF. The CDR3 nucleotides read TGCAGCGTTGTGGCAGGGTTCACTGAAGCTTTCTTT.

The gene calls are TRBV5-4 and TRBJ1-5; no reliable D call. Trimming shortened V by 3 bases and J by 6 bases, and 16 bases separated the two germline ends. The CDR3 has 15 residues. The V gene's germline CDR1 is SGHNT and CDR2 YYREEE (reference sequence). CDR3 DNA: TGTGCCAGCAGCTCGGGCCCAATAGCGGGTCAGCCCCAGCATTTT. This gives the protein CASSSGPIAGQPQHF. Complete variable domain (other parts from reference TRBV5-4 and TRBJ1-5): ETGVTQSPTHLIKTRGQQVTLRCSSQSGHNTVSWYQQALGQGPQFIFQYYREEENGRGNFPPRFSGLQFPNYSSELNVNALELDDSALYLCASSSGPIAGQPQHFGDGTRLSIL.

The CDR3 DNA reads as TGTGCCAGCAGCCAGTGGGGGGAGGGGAGCTCTGGAAACACCATATATTTT. This codes for CASSQWGEGSSGNTIYF. The chain carries TRBV9 and TRBJ1-3; the D gene is possibly TRBD1 (5 bases). From germline, CDR1 is SGDLS and CDR2 YYNGEE. The V end lost 4 bases, the J end lost 0 bases, and 17 bases lay between the germline ends. This CDR3 comprises 17 residues.

This chain links TRBV2 with TRBJ1-5; 8 positions agree with TRBD1. After removal of 4 bases from V and 5 bases from J, the junction contained 4 bases not matched to a gene. Germline assignment: CDR1 SNHLY and CDR2 FYNNEI. The CDR3 runs 14 residues. The CDR3 spells CASSGPDRDQPQHF. As DNA, the CDR3 is TGTGCCAGCAGTGGGCCGGACAGGGATCAGCCCCAGCATTTT.